These T cell receptor beta chains were read from a single sample in a study of blood T cell repertoires in COVID-19. Profiling relied on immunoSEQ multiplex PCR, and the TCRdb table lists in-frame clones only, not all of them. Of about 250,000 clones in the sample, 65% to 90% are singletons; the top ten hold 5.1%. The sample consisted of peripheral blood. These receptors were collected from a man aged 50 or older with active or convalescent COVID-19. CDR3s include the opening cysteine and the closing phenylalanine or tryptophan. The D gene is left open where the match is weak. A row's size may be missing; if present it is once, few, many or a size class.

TRBJ1-1 NA TRBV12-3/TRBV12-4 11 once CASRGYPEAFF TGTGCCAGCCGAGGTTATCCCGAAGCTTTCTTT
TRBJ1-1 NA TRBV2 13 NA CASKLQFNTEAFF TGTGCCAGCAAATTACAGTTTAACACTGAAGCTTTCTTT
TRBJ2-1 TRBD2 TRBV5-5 16 once CASSPVAGGPSNEQFF TGTGCCAGCAGCCCCGTAGCGGGAGGGCCAAGTAATGAGCAGTTCTTC
TRBJ1-6 TRBD1 TRBV5-1 15 NA CASSDGQGYNSPLHF TGCGCCAGCAGTGACGGACAGGGCTATAATTCACCCCTCCACTTT
TRBJ1-1 TRBD1 TRBV9 15 NA CASSPPGGLNTEAFF TGTGCCAGCAGCCCGCCAGGGGGGCTTAACACTGAAGCTTTCTTT
TRBJ2-3 NA TRBV30 11 NA CAWSYTDTQYF TGTGCCTGGAGCTACACAGATACGCAGTATTTT
TRBJ2-1 NA TRBV28 16 NA CASSPASASSYNEQFF TGTGCCAGCAGTCCGGCTAGCGCCAGCTCCTACAATGAGCAGTTCTTC
TRBJ2-3 TRBD2 TRBV2 14 NA CASMGLAATDTQYF TGTGCCAGCATGGGACTAGCGGCAACAGATACGCAGTATTTT
TRBJ1-2 NA TRBV7-9 11 NA CASSIDYGYTF TGTGCCAGCAGCATCGACTATGGCTACACCTTC
TRBJ2-7 NA TRBV20-1 15 NA CSASLPGGRSYEQYF TGCAGTGCTAGTTTGCCCGGCGGCCGATCTTACGAGCAGTACTTC
TRBJ1-4 NA TRBV19 15 NA CASSMGAATNEKLFF TGTGCCAGTAGTATGGGTGCGGCAACTAATGAAAAACTGTTTTTT
TRBJ1-5 NA TRBV11-2 13 NA CASSPLGGQPQHF TGTGCCAGCAGCCCCCTCGGGGGACAGCCCCAGCATTTT
TRBJ2-7 TRBD2 TRBV27 13 NA CASSLWGGREQYF TGTGCCAGCAGTTTATGGGGGGGAAGGGAGCAGTACTTC
TRBJ2-3 NA TRBV19 14 NA CASRGPLRADTQYF TGTGCCAGCAGGGGCCCACTCCGGGCAGATACGCAGTATTTT
TRBJ2-7 TRBD2 TRBV2 11 NA CASRGEGEQYF TGTGCCAGCAGGGGGGAGGGCGAGCAGTACTTC
TRBJ2-5 TRBD2 TRBV7-2 16 NA CASSLAVLAGGETQYF TGTGCCAGCAGCTTAGCCGTACTAGCGGGAGGGGAGACCCAGTACTTC
TRBJ1-6 NA TRBV4-1 15 NA CASSHVDRNNSPLHF TGCGCCAGCAGCCACGTCGACAGAAATAATTCACCCCTCCACTTT
TRBJ2-1 TRBD1 TRBV5-1 18 NA CASSLMAGQGSSYNEQFF TGCGCCAGCAGCTTGATGGCAGGACAGGGAAGCTCCTACAATGAGCAGTTCTTC
TRBJ1-2 NA TRBV2 15 NA CASSLSEVPNYGYTF TGTGCCAGCAGTCTTTCCGAGGTACCTAACTATGGCTACACCTTC
TRBJ1-3 NA TRBV27 16 few CASSLNQGSSGNTIYF TGTGCCAGCAGTTTAAACCAAGGGAGCTCTGGAAACACCATATATTTT
TRBJ1-2 NA TRBV18 14 NA CASSPPSGAYGYTF TGTGCCAGCTCACCACCTTCAGGGGCGTATGGCTACACCTTC
TRBJ2-7 TRBD1 TRBV29-1 12 NA CSVGQGADEQYF TGCAGCGTTGGACAGGGGGCAGACGAGCAGTACTTC
TRBJ2-5 TRBD2 TRBV9 17 NA CASSAGWTSGSVETQYF TGTGCCAGCAGCGCAGGATGGACTAGCGGGAGTGTAGAGACCCAGTACTTC
TRBJ2-7 TRBD2 TRBV3-1/TRBV3-2 15 NA CASSVRAGFSYEQYF TGTGCCAGCAGCGTGAGAGCGGGATTCTCCTACGAGCAGTACTTC
TRBJ2-3 NA TRBV5-1 14 NA CASSLSQGTDTQYF TGCGCCAGCAGCTTGAGCCAGGGCACAGATACGCAGTATTTT
TRBJ2-1 TRBD2 TRBV4-3 16 NA CASSQDGLAGYNEQFF TGCGCCAGCAGCCAAGACGGTCTAGCGGGTTACAATGAGCAGTTCTTC
TRBJ2-2 NA TRBV5-1 15 NA CASTQRQDSSGELFF TGCGCCAGCACCCAAAGACAGGATAGTTCCGGGGAGCTGTTTTTT
TRBJ1-6 TRBD1 TRBV3-1/TRBV3-2 17 once CASSPGQGSSYNSPLHF TGTGCCAGCAGCCCGGGACAGGGGAGCTCCTATAATTCACCCCTCCACTTT
TRBJ2-1 TRBD2 TRBV4-1 17 NA CASSQDLTGRAGNEQFF TGCGCCAGCAGCCAAGACTTGACCGGGAGGGCCGGAAATGAGCAGTTCTTC
TRBJ2-3 TRBD2 TRBV24-1 18 NA CATSDSGTSGIIPDTQYF TGTGCCACCAGTGATTCCGGGACTAGCGGGATTATTCCAGATACGCAGTATTTT
TRBJ2-1 TRBD1 TRBV18 15 many CASSRQGGSYNEQFF TGTGCCAGCTCACGACAGGGGGGCTCCTACAATGAGCAGTTCTTC
TRBJ2-5 NA TRBV2 13 NA CASSDQGLETQYF TGTGCCAGCAGTGACCAGGGGTTAGAGACCCAGTACTTC
TRBJ2-1 NA TRBV15 21 NA CATSSLFIGARGTASDNEQFF TGTGCCACCAGCAGTTTGTTTATCGGTGCCCGCGGGACAGCCTCTGACAATGAGCAGTTCTTC
TRBJ2-5 NA TRBV11-3 13 NA CASSLVPGETQYF TGTGCCAGCAGCTTAGTACCGGGGGAGACCCAGTACTTC
TRBJ1-4 NA TRBV18 15 once CASSPRYGGTEKLFF TGTGCCAGCTCACCACGGTACGGCGGGACTGAAAAACTGTTTTTT
TRBJ2-1 NA TRBV2 14 NA CAIPSVAEYNEQFF TGTGCCATTCCGTCAGTAGCGGAATACAATGAGCAGTTCTTC
TRBJ2-6 NA TRBV2 16 NA CASRDRGASGANVLTF TGTGCCAGCAGGGATCGGGGGGCCTCTGGGGCCAACGTCCTGACTTTC